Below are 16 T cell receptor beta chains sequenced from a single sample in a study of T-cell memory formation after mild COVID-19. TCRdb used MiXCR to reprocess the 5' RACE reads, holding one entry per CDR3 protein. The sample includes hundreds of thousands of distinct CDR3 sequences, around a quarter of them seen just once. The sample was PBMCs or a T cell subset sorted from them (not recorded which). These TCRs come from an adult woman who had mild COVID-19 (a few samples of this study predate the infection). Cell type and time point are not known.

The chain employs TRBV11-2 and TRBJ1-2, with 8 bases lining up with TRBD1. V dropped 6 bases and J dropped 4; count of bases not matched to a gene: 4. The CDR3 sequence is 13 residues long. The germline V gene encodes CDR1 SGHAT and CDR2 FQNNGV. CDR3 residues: CASRAGGTYGYTF. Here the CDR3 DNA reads TGTGCCAGCAGGGCAGGGGGCACCTATGGCTACACCTTC.

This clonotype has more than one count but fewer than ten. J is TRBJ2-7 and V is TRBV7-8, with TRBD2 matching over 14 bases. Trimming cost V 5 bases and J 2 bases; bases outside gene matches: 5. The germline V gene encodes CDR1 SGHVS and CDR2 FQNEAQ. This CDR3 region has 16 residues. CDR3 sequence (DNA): TGTGCCAGCAGCATACGACTAGCGGGAGGGCCCTACGAGCAGTACTTC. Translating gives CASSIRLAGGPYEQYF. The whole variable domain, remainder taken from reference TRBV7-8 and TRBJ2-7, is GAGVSQSPRYKVAKRGQDVALRCDPISGHVSLFWYQQALGQGPEFLTYFQNEAQLDKSGLPSDRFFAERPEGSVSTLKIQRTQQEDSAVYLCASSIRLAGGPYEQYFGPGTRLTVT.

The CDR3 coding sequence is TGTGCCAGTAGTATAGAGGACAGGGCATCCTCTGAAGCTTTCTTT. Translation: CASSIEDRASSEAFF. This sequence joins TRBV19 and TRBJ1-1, with 8 bases matching TRBD1. The germline V gene encodes CDR1 LNHDA and CDR2 SQIVND (reference sequence). The CDR3 is 15 amino acids. The ends lost 0 bases at V and 6 bases at J; junction bases unmatched: 6.

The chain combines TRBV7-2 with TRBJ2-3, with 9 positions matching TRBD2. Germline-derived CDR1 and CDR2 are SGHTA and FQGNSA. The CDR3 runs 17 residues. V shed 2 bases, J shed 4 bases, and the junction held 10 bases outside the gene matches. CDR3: CASSLSRLAGAPDTQYF. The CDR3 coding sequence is TGTGCCAGCAGCTTAAGTCGGTTAGCGGGAGCCCCAGATACGCAGTATTTT.

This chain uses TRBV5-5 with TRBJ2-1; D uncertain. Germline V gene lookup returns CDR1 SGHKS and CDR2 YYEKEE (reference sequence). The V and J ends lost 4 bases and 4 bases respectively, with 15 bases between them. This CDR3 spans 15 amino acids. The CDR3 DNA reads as TGTGCCAGCAGCGGCTTAGGCGGAGATTACAATGAGCAGTTCTTC. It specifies CASSGLGGDYNEQFF.

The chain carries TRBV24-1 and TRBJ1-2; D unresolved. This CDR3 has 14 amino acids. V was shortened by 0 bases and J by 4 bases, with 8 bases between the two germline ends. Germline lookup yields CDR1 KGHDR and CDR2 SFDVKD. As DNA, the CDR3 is TGTGCCACCAGTGATTTGGTCAGATCCTATGGCTACACCTTC. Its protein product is CATSDLVRSYGYTF.

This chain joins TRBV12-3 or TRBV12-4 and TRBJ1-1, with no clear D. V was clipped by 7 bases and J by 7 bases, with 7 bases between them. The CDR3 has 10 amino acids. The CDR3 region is CASTLREAFF. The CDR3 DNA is TGTGCCAGCACCCTTCGTGAAGCTTTCTTT.

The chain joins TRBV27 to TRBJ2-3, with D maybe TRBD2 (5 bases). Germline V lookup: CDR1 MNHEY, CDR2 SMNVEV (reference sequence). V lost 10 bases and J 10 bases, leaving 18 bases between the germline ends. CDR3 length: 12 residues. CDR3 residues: CATQDDPGAQYF. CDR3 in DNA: TGTGCCACCCAGGACGACCCCGGGGCGCAGTATTTT.

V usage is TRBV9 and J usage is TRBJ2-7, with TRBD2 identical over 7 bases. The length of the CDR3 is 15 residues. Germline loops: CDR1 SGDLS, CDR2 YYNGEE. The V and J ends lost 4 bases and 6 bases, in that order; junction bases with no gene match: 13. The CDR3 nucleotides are TGTGCCAGCAGCCCCTCGGGGGGACGGGTGAGCGAGCAGTACTTC. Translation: CASSPSGGRVSEQYF.

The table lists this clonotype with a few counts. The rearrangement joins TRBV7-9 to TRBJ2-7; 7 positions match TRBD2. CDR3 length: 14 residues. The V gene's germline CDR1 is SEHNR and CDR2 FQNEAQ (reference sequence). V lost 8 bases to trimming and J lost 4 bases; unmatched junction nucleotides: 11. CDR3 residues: CASVSREDAYEQYF. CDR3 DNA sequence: TGTGCCAGCGTTAGCCGGGAGGACGCTTACGAGCAGTACTTC.

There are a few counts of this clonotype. The CDR3 DNA sequence: TGTGCCAGCAGCTTAGTCGGGTCTGACAATGAGCAGTTCTTC. It specifies CASSLVGSDNEQFF. The chain has TRBV7-6 and TRBJ2-1; D call uncertain. Germline values: CDR1 SGHVS, CDR2 FNYEAQ. V lost 1 base to trimming and J lost 5 bases, with 9 bases between them. This CDR3 spans 14 amino acids.

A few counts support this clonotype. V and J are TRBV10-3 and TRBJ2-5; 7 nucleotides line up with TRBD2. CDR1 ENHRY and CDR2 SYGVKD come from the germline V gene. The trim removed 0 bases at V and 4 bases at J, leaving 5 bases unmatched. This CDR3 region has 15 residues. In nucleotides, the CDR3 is TGTGCCATCAGTGAGTCTGCGGGAGTGAGAGAGACCCAGTACTTC. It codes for CAISESAGVRETQYF.

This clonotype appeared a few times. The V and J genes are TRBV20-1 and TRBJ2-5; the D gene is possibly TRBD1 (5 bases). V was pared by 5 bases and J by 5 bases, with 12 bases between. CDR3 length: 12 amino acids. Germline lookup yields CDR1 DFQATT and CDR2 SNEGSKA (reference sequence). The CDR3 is CSAVSGMETQYF. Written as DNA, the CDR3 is TGCAGTGCTGTATCAGGGATGGAGACCCAGTACTTC.

The DNA of the CDR3 is TGTGCCACCAGTGATTTTAAGGACAGGGGGCAAGATGAGCAGTTCTTC. It codes for CATSDFKDRGQDEQFF. The V call is TRBV24-1, the J call TRBJ2-1; 11 positions match TRBD1. Losses at the gene ends were 1 base for V and 8 bases for J; bases not matched to a gene: 6. Germline V gives CDR1 KGHDR, CDR2 SFDVKD. There are 16 residues in the CDR3.

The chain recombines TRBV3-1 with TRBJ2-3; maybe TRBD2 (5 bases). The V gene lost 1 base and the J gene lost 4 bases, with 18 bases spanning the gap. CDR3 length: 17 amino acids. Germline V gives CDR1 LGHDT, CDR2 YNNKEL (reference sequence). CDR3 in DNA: TGTGCCAGCAGCCAAGTTCAAGGGATTCGGGGAGCAGATACGCAGTATTTT. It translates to CASSQVQGIRGADTQYF.

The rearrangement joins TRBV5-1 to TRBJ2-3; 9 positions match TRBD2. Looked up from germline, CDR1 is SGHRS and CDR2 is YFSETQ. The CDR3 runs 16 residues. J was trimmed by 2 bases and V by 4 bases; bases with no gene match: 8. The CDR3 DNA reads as TGCGCCAGCAGCGAAAAAGCGGGGGGCCCCACAGATACGCAGTATTTT. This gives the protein CASSEKAGGPTDTQYF. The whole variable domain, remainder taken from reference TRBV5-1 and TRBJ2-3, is KAGVTQTPRYLIKTRGQQVTLSCSPISGHRSVSWYQQTPGQGLQFLFEYFSETQRNKGNFPGRFSGRQFSNSRSEMNVSTLELGDSALYLCASSEKAGGPTDTQYFGPGTRLTVL.